This T cell receptor beta chain was profiled in a study of blood T cell repertoires in COVID-19. On the study more broadly: There were acute and convalescent COVID-19 samples, and they came from the United States, Italy and Spain. Nucleic acid was either cDNA or gDNA, and it came from T cells, B-cell-depleted T cells, or PBMCs.

Germline V CDR1 and CDR2: LNHNV, YYDKDF (reference sequence). The CDR3 sequence is 16 residues long. V was clipped by 1 base and J by 0 bases, with 12 bases between them. Sequencing used immunoSEQ multiplex PCR; TCRdb keeps in-frame clones, though not all of them. This table has some 190,000 clones, about four fifths appearing once. Seattle's cohort entered during active infection and was followed longitudinally. The chain links TRBV15 to TRBJ1-1, with D perhaps TRBD1 (5 bases). The source is a woman between 35 and 50 years old with COVID-19, enrolled during active disease. The sample taken for sequencing was peripheral blood. CDR3 nucleotides: TGTGCCACCAGCAGAGGAGACAGTGCGCTGAACACTGAAGCTTTCTTT. Translation gives CATSRGDSALNTEAFF.